The entry below gives a single TCR beta chain sequence along with its context. Its antigen specificity is not known. No base qualities exist here, and no much larger clone lies one base off it. Five infectious villitis placentae, four with confirmed cytomegalovirus and one with Toxoplasma gondii, were included and were not matched to other groups. The mothers in the infectious villitis group were younger, carried smaller fetuses, and either delivered preterm or experienced intrauterine demise in two cases. After delivery, the placentae were collected and evaluated both grossly and histologically, and only then was archival tissue selected. Five 10-micron scrolls were cut from each FFPE block, and DNA was isolated using the AllPrep DNA/RNA FFPE Tissue kit. NanoDrop was used to check DNA concentration and purity, and a Bioanalyzer was used to assess RNA quality. The immunoSEQ v4 bias-controlled multiplex PCR assay, performed blinded to group allocation, was used to amplify TCR-beta CDR3 regions from genomic DNA. To estimate nucleated cell and T cell quantities per sample, reference gene primers were included together with the TCR-beta primers. Sequencing of the libraries was performed on an Illumina MiSeq with a 100-cycle paired-end protocol. In the paper's pipeline: The immunoSEQ Analyzer software was used to calculate diversity and richness, with richness measured by iChao1 and clonality based on Pielou evenness and Shannon diversity (range 0-1, where higher values mean less diversity). CDR3 amino acid sequences together with their V/J genes were searched in VDJdb for CMV, EBV and influenza A specificities using confidence 3 and substitution 2. The Morisita-Horn index was used to assess TCR-beta amino acid clonotype overlap between villitis of unknown etiology, infectious villitis and control repertoires. TCRdb mirrors the immuneACCESS table, restricted to in-frame sequences. Some clones are absent from its copies; in checked studies, under half trace to an unresolved V gene, and the reason for the others is unknown. V and J calls and clone size come straight from that table; D and trimming were deduced from the DNA. The sample table lists some 6,100 clones, around 80% of them with a count of one. The ten top clones hold 8% to 10% of the sample.

These data are taken from a study of T cells in placental villitis. About the full investigation: To test an allograft-versus-infection hypothesis, the study compared placental TCR-beta repertoires across three groups: villitis of unknown etiology, unaffected controls matched for gestational age, and infectious villitis.

V is shortened by 0 bases, J by 7 bases, and the region joining them spans 8 bases. CDR1 SGHRS and CDR2 YFSETQ were looked up in the germline V gene. The CDR3 has 13 amino acids, counting the end cysteine and phenylalanine. Left in the record is the CDR3 DNA by itself, 39 bases read in frame from the first base. Study-level results and caveats: Bulk tissue sequencing could not distinguish helper, regulatory or cytotoxic T cells, nor maternal versus fetal T cells, and excluded gamma-delta receptors. CMV-specific clone frequencies were lower in villitis of unknown etiology than in infectious CMV cases (around 0.001 vs 0.01), and villitis of unknown etiology did not differ from controls on this measure. Because the paraffin blocks included small amounts of decidua, some of the captured T cells, particularly in controls, may have been decidual rather than villous infiltrates.

The TCR originated in a human patient with infectious villitis; the placental T cells may come from both mother and fetus. Rearrangement joined TRBV5-1 to TRBJ2-4, and perhaps TRBD2 as D gene, on 6 matching bases. The source material was placental tissue containing maternal and fetal cells. The DNA reads as follows: TGCGCCAGCAGCTTGGCTGGGGGGAACATTCAGTACTTC. Its protein is CASSLAGGNIQYF.